This T cell receptor beta chain originates from a study of blood T cell repertoires in COVID-19. Study details: Sample material is recorded as cDNA or gDNA derived from T cells, B-cell-depleted T cells, or PBMCs.

As handled by the study authors: Reference gene primers were amplified, and this amplification served to estimate nucleated cell counts. Clones were sequenced by immunoSEQ multiplex PCR, and TCRdb holds only the in-frame ones, with some missing. V, J and clone size reflect that table, while D and trimming were determined from the DNA. The sample lists under 150,000 clones, 79% seen once, with roughly 4% in the top ten. The sequence came from a woman aged 80 or older with acute or convalescent COVID-19. The sequenced sample consisted of peripheral blood.

Written as DNA, the CDR3 is TGCAGCGTTCAGGAGGATCCCAACACTGAAGCTTTCTTT. Amino acids: CSVQEDPNTEAFF. The genes are TRBV29-1 and TRBJ1-1; D gene uncertain. The CDR3 sequence is 13 residues long. V was pared by 5 bases and J by 2 bases, with 12 bases between. Germline CDR1 and CDR2: SQVTM and ANQGSEA. Full variable domain (outside the CDR3, taken from reference TRBV29-1 and TRBJ1-1): SAVISQKPSRDICQRGTSLTIQCQVDSQVTMMFWYRQQPGQSLTLIATANQGSEATYESGFVIDKFPISRPNLTFSTLTVSNMSPEDSSIYLCSVQEDPNTEAFFGQGTRLTVV.